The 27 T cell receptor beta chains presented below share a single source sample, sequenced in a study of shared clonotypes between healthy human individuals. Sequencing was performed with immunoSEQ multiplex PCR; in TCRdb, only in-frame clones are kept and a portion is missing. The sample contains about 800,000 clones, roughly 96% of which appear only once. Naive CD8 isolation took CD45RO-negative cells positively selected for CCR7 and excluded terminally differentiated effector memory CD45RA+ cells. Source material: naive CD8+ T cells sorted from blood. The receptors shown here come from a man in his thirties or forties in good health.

The CDR3 nucleotides are TGTGCCAGCAGCTTAGGGACAGGGTCAAGGTACGAGCAGTACTTC. Translating it yields CASSLGTGSRYEQYF. This chain links TRBV11-2 with TRBJ2-7; 8 bases agree with TRBD1. The CDR3 covers 15 residues. J lost 4 bases, V lost 1 base, and 6 bases had no gene match. The germline CDR1 and CDR2 sequences are SGHAT and FQNNGV.

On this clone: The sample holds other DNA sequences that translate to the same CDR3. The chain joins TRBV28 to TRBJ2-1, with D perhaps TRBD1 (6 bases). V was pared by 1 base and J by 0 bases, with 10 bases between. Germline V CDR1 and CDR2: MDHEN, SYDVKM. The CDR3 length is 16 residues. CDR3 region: CASSLYRGSSYNEQFF. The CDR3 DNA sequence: TGTGCCAGCAGTTTATATAGGGGGAGCTCCTACAATGAGCAGTTCTTC. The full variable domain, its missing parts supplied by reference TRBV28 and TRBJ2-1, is DVKVTQSSRYLVKRTGEKVFLECVQDMDHENMFWYRQDPGLGLRLIYFSYDVKMKEKGDIPEGYSVSREKKERFSLILESASTNQTSMYLCASSLYRGSSYNEQFFGPGTRLTVL.

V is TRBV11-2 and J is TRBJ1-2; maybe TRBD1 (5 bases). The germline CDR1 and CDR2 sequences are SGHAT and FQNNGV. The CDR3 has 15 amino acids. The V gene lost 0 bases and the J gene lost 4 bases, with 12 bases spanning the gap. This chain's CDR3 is CASSLEKGPVYGYTF. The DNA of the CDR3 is TGTGCCAGCAGCTTAGAAAAGGGGCCCGTCTATGGCTACACCTTC.

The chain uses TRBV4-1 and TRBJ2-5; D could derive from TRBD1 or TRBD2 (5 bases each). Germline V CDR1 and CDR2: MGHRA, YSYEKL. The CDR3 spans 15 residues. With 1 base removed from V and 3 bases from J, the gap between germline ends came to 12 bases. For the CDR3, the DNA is TGCGCCAGCAGCCAAGCGTCGGTGGGGGAAGAGACCCAGTACTTC. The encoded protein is CASSQASVGEETQYF.

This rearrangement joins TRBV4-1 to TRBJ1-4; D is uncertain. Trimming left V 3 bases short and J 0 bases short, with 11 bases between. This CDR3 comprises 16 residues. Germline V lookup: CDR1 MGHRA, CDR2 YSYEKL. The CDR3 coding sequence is TGCGCCAGCAGCCATTCCATCCATGCAACTAATGAAAAACTGTTTTTT. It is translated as CASSHSIHATNEKLFF.

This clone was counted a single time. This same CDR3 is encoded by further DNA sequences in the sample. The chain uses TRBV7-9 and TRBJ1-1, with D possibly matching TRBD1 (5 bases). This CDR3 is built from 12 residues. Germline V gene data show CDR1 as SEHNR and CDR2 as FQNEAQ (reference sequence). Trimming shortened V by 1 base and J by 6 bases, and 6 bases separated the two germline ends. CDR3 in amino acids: CASSLGGAEAFF. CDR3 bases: TGTGCCAGCAGCTTAGGGGGCGCTGAAGCTTTCTTT. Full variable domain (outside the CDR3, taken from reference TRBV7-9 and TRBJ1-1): DTGVSQNPRHKITKRGQNVTFRCDPISEHNRLYWYRQTLGQGPEFLTYFQNEAQLEKSRLLSDRFSAERPKGSFSTLEIQRTEQGDSAMYLCASSLGGAEAFFGQGTRLTVV.

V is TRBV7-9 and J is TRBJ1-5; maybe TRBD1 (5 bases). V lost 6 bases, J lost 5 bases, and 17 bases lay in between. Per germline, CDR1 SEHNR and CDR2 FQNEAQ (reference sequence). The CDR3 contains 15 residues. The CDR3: CASSLTGRGYQPQHF. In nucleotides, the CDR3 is TGTGCCAGCAGTCTGACGGGGCGCGGGTATCAGCCCCAGCATTTT.

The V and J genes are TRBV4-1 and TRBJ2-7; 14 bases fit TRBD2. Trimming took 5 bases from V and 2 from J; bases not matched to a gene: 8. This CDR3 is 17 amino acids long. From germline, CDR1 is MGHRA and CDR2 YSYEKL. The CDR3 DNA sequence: TGCGCCAGCAGCGAAGGACTAGCGGGGGGAATTACCTACGAGCAGTACTTC. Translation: CASSEGLAGGITYEQYF.

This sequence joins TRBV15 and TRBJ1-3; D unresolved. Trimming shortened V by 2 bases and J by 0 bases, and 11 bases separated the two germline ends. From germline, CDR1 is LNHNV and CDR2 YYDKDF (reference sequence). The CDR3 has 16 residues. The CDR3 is CATSRSSSSSGNTIYF. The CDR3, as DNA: TGTGCCACCAGCAGATCCTCGTCATCCTCTGGAAACACCATATATTTT.

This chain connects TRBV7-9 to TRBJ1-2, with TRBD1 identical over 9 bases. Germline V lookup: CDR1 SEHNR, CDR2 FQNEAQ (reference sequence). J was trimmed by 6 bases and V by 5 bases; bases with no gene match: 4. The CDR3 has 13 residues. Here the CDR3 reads CASSPTGGNGYTF. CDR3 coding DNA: TGTGCCAGCAGCCCGACAGGGGGTAATGGCTACACCTTC. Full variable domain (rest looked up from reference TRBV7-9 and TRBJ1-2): DTGVSQNPRHKITKRGQNVTFRCDPISEHNRLYWYRQTLGQGPEFLTYFQNEAQLEKSRLLSDRFSAERPKGSFSTLEIQRTEQGDSAMYLCASSPTGGNGYTFGSGTRLTVV.

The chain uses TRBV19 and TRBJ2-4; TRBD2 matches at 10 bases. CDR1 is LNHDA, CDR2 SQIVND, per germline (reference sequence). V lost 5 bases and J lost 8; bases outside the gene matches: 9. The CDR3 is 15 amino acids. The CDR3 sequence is CASSLVAGGPDIQYF. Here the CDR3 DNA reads TGTGCCAGTAGTTTGGTAGCGGGAGGCCCGGACATTCAGTACTTC.

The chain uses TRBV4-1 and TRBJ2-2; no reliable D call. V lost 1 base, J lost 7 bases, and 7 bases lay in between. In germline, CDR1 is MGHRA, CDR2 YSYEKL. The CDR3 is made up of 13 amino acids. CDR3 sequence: CASSQGVGGELFF. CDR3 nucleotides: TGCGCCAGCAGCCAAGGGGTTGGCGGGGAGCTGTTTTTT.

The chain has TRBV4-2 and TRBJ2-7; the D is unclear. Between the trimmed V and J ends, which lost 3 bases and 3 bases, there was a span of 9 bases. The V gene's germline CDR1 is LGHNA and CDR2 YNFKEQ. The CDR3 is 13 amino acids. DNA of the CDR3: TGTGCCAGCAGCCATCTCGGTAACTACGAGCAGTACTTC. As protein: CASSHLGNYEQYF.

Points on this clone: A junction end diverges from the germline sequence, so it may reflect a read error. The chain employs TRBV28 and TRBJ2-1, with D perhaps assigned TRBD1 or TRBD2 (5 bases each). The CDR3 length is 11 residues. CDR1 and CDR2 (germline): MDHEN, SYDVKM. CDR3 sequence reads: CASSPGPKVVF. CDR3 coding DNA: TGTGCCAGCAGCCCGGGACCCAAGGTAGTCTTC.

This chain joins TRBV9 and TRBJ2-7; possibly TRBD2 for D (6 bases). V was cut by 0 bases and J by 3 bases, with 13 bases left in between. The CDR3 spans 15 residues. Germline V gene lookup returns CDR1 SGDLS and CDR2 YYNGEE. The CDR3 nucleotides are TGTGCCAGCAGCGTAGGGAGGGAGTGGGTCTACGAGCAGTACTTC. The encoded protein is CASSVGREWVYEQYF.

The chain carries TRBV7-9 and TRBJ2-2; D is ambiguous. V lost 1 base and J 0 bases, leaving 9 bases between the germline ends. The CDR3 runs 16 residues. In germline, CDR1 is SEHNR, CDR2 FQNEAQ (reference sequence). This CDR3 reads CASSLVWDSNTGELFF. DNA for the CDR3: TGTGCCAGCAGCTTAGTGTGGGATTCGAACACCGGGGAGCTGTTTTTT.

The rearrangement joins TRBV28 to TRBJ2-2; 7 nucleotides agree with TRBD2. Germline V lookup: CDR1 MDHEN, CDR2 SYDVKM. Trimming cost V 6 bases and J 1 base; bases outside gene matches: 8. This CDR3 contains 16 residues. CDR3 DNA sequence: TGTGCCAGCAGGTCACTCAGGACTAGGAACACCGGGGAGCTGTTTTTT. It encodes CASRSLRTRNTGELFF.

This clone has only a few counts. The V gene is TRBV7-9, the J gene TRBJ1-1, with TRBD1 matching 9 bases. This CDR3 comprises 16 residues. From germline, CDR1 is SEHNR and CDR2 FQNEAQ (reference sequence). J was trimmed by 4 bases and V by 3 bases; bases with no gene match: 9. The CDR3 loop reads CASSLPTGGIVTEAFF. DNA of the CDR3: TGTGCCAGCAGCTTGCCGACAGGGGGTATAGTCACTGAAGCTTTCTTT.

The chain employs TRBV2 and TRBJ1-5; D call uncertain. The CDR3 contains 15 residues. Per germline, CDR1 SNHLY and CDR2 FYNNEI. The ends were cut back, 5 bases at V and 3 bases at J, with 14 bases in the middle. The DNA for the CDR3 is TGTGCCAGCAGTACCGTTTTACAAAACAATCAGCCCCAGCATTTT. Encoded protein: CASSTVLQNNQPQHF.

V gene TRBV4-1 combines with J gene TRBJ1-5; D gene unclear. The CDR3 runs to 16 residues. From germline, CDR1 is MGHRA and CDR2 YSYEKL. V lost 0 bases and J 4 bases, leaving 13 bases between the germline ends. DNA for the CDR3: TGCGCCAGCAGCCAAGATCCATATATGGTTAATCAGCCCCAGCATTTT. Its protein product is CASSQDPYMVNQPQHF.

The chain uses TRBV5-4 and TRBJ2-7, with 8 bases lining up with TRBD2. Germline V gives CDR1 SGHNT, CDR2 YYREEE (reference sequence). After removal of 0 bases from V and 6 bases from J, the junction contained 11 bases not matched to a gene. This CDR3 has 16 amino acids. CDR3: CASSLEGGRLSTEQYF. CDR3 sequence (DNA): TGTGCCAGCAGCTTGGAAGGCGGGAGGCTGTCCACCGAGCAGTACTTC.

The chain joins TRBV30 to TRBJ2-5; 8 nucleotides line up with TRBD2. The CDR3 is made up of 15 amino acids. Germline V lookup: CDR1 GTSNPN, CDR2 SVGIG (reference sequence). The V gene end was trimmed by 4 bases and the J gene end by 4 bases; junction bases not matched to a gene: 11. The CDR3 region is CAWTTGAGGGETQYF. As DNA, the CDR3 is TGTGCCTGGACTACCGGGGCGGGAGGCGGAGAGACCCAGTACTTC.

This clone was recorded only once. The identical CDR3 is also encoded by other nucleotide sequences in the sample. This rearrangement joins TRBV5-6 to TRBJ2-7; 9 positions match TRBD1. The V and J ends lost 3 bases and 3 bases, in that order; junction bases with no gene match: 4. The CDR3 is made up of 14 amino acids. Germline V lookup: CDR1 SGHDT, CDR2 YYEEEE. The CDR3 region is CASSYGTGNYEQYF. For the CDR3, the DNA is TGTGCCAGCAGCTATGGGACAGGGAACTACGAGCAGTACTTC.

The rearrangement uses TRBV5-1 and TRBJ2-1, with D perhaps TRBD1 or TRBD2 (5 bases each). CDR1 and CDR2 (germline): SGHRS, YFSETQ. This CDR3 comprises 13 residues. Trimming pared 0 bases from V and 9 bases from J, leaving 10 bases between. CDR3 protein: CASSLVAGAEQFF. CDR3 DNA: TGCGCCAGCAGCTTGGTTGCCGGGGCTGAGCAGTTCTTC.

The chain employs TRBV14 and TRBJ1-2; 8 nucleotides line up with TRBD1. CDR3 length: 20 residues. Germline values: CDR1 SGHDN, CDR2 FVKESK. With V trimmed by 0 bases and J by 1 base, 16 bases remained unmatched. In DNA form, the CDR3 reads TGTGCCAGCAGCCAAGATGGGCAGGGGGCACCCAGCGTCGTTAACTATGGCTACACCTTC. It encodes CASSQDGQGAPSVVNYGYTF.

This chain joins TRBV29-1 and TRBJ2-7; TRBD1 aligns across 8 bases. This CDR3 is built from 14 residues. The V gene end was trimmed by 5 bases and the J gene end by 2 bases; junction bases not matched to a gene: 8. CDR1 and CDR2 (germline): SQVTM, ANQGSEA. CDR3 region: CSVPIGQGPYEQYF. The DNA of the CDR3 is TGCAGCGTTCCGATTGGACAGGGCCCCTACGAGCAGTACTTC.

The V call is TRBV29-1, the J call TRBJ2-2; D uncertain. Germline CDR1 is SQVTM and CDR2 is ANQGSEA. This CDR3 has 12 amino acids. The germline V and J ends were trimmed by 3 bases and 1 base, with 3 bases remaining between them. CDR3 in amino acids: CSVEMNTGELFF. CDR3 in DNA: TGCAGCGTTGAGATGAACACCGGGGAGCTGTTTTTT.